The T cell receptor beta chain under discussion was sequenced for a study of blood T cell repertoires in COVID-19 (dated by TCRdb to about 2020). The study in broad terms: Samples covering the acute and convalescent phases of COVID-19 were provided by collaborators in the United States, Italy and Spain. Where available, HLA class I and class II types were taken from metadata supplied by the sample provider and were not determined by assay-based typing. The repertoires were made available in a free public database intended to serve as a resource for research on the immune response to SARS-CoV-2. The samples were drawn from the first 160 participants of the ongoing ImmuneRACE study and from 950 to 1,500 subjects provided by 6 global collaborators. Nearly every sample came with metadata listing a de-identified subject ID, COVID-19 status, age in years and sex. The prospective study material was composed of cDNA or gDNA derived from T cells, B-cell-depleted T cells, or PBMCs. The dataset comprised deeply sampled blood TCRbeta repertoires from subjects exposed to, actively infected with, or recovered from COVID-19. General findings and caveats noted by the study authors: The quantity of clinical and demographic metadata differed by source and by participant and was supplied without curation.

As for this clone: Its cognate antigen has yet to be identified. One base away there is no much larger clone; base qualities are not given.

TCRbeta CDR3 regions were amplified from genomic DNA using the immunoSEQ Assay, a bias-controlled multiplex PCR. The study's processing was this. Nucleated cell counts per sample were estimated from amplification of reference gene primers within the assay. To quantify the absolute abundance of each unique TCRbeta CDR3 rearrangement, sequence reads were collapsed and filtered. Productive Simpson clonality was computed per sample as the square root of Simpson's diversity index over productive rearrangements. In its TCRdb copy, this immuneACCESS table keeps in-frame sequences only and misses some clones. Where compared with another copy, unresolved V genes explain less than half of these, and the others have no known cause. V, J and clone size derive from that table, while D and trimming were established from the DNA sequence. The sample records some 38,000 clones, approximately 78% of which are singletons. Over 8% of the sample comes from the top ten.

The collaborating institutions used their own protocols to collect whole blood in K2EDTA tubes. For TCRbeta analysis, collaborator samples were shipped as frozen whole blood, as isolated PBMCs, or as DNA extracted from either sample type. The trim is 6 bases for V and 3 bases for J, with a gap of 15 bases between the germline ends. The germline V gene gives CDR1 as MNHEY and CDR2 as SVGAGI. Taken from cysteine to phenylalanine, the CDR3 has 14 residues. This entry keeps only the CDR3 DNA: 42 bases, framed from base 1. The rearrangement joined TRBV6-5 to TRBJ2-7; D gene: possibly TRBD1, on 5 matching bases. Sequencing input: peripheral blood. The receptor was isolated from a man in his sixties in a cohort sampled during active COVID-19. The DNA is TGTGCCAGCAGCTCCAGACAGAGTATCTACGAGCAGTACTTC. Translated, it gives CASSSRQSIYEQYF.